This TCR beta chain was sequenced in a study of blood T cell repertoires in COVID-19. For the study at large: Researchers got acute and convalescent COVID-19 samples from the United States, Italy and Spain. T cells, B-cell-depleted T cells, or PBMCs provided the cDNA or gDNA that served as material.

V trimming: 5 bases; J trimming: 6 bases; junction bases outside the gene matches: 13. Germline CDR1 LNHDA, CDR2 SQIVND (reference sequence). The CDR3 runs to 18 residues. Profiled with immunoSEQ multiplex PCR; TCRdb holds only in-frame clones, not every one. The sample includes about 280,000 clones, 65% to 90% seen only once; the top ten take 4.5% to 6%. The chain joins TRBV19 to TRBJ2-3; 14 nucleotides line up with TRBD2. The receptor's source is a man aged 45 to 65 with active or convalescent COVID-19. Input material: peripheral blood. The DNA for the CDR3 is TGTGCCAGTAGTTTGTTGGCGGGACTAGCGGGAGTCTCGGATACGCAGTATTTT. It is translated as CASSLLAGLAGVSDTQYF.